This T cell receptor (beta chain) was retrieved from a study of blood T cells in healthy people across ages. Trimming shortened V by 3 bases and J by 0 bases, and 6 bases separated the two germline ends. The CDR3 extends over 13 amino acids. Germline V gives CDR1 DFQATT, CDR2 SNEGSKA (reference sequence). Primed by a sample-barcoded 5' primer and a J-beta primer mix, a second PCR proceeded for 7 to 11 cycles. In TCRdb, the 5' RACE reads were re-called with MiXCR into one record per CDR3 protein. The data show some 1,800,000 distinct CDR3 sequences, approximately 39% seen once. This clonotype came up a few times.

This receptor was obtained from a human donor in good health. The chain combines TRBV20-1 with TRBJ2-1; D is possibly TRBD2 (5 bases). Sequenced sample: blood. The CDR3 here is CSASTSSYNEQFF. In DNA, the CDR3 is TGCAGTGCTAGTACTAGCTCCTACAATGAGCAGTTCTTC.